This TCR beta chain appears in the sequencing data of a study of OX40 agonist ivuxolimab in advanced cancers. Study-wide context: Ivuxolimab, an antibody acting as an agonist of OX40 (CD134), was used to treat patients. With a range of roughly 23 to 90, age averaged 60 years, and about 83% were male. Study-level points and caveats: Averaged across samples, CD8+ T cells carried more expanded clones than CD4+ did.

A history of autoimmune disease or systemic immunosuppression excluded patients. Sequencing used immunoSEQ multiplex PCR; TCRdb keeps in-frame clones, though not all of them. The sample holds tens of thousands of clones; approximately 81% are singletons and the top ten take 1.5% to 2.5%. A remark on this clone: Its antigen is not identified.

The clonotype originates from an adult with an advanced solid tumor such as melanoma, head and neck, liver or kidney cancer. Sequencing was performed on CD4+ or CD8+ T cells sorted from blood, taken in a trial of the OX40 agonist ivuxolimab.

The CDR3 DNA reads as TGTGCCAGCAGTCGGGGCTATGGCTACACCTTC. This translates into CASSRGYGYTF. The V and J genes are TRBV7-9 and TRBJ1-2; no reliable D call. CDR1 SEHNR and CDR2 FQNEAQ come from the germline V gene (reference sequence). V was cut by 6 bases and J by 4 bases, with 6 bases left in between. This CDR3 is 11 amino acids long. Combining the CDR3 with reference TRBV7-9 and TRBJ1-2 gives the whole variable domain DTGVSQNPRHKITKRGQNVTFRCDPISEHNRLYWYRQTLGQGPEFLTYFQNEAQLEKSRLLSDRFSAERPKGSFSTLEIQRTEQGDSAMYLCASSRGYGYTFGSGTRLTVV.